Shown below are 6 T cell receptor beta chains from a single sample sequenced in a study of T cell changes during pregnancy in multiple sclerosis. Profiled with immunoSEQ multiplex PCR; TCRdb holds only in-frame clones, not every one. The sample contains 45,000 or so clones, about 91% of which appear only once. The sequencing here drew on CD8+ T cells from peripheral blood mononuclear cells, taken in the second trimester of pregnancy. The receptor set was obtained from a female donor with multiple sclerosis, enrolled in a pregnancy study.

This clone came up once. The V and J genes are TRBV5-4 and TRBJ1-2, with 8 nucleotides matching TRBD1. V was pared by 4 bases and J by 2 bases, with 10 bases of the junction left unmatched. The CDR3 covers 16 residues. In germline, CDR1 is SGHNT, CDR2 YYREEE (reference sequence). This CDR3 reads CASSPGPGGVNYGYTF. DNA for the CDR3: TGTGCCAGCAGCCCCGGGCCAGGGGGCGTCAACTATGGCTACACCTTC.

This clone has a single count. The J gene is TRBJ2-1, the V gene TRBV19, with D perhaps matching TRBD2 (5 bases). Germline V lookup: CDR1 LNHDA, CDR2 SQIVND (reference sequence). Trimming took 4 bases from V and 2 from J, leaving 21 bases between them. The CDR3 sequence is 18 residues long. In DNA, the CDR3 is TGTGCCAGTAGTAGGGATCCTCGGGGTAGCGTTACCTACAATGAGCAGTTCTTC. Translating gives CASSRDPRGSVTYNEQFF.

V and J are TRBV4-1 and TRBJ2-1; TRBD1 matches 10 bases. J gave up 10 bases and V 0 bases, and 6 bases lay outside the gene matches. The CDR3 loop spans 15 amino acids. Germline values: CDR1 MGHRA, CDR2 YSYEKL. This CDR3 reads CASSQDRDRGLEQFF. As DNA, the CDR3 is TGCGCCAGCAGCCAAGATAGGGACAGGGGTTTGGAGCAGTTCTTC.

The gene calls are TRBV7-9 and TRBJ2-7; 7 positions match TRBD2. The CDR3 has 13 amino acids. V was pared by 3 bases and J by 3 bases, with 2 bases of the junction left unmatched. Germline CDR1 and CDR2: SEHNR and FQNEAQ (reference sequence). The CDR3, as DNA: TGTGCCAGCAGCTTGCCTAGCGGCTACGAGCAGTACTTC. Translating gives CASSLPSGYEQYF. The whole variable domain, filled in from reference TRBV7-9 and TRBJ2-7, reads DTGVSQNPRHKITKRGQNVTFRCDPISEHNRLYWYRQTLGQGPEFLTYFQNEAQLEKSRLLSDRFSAERPKGSFSTLEIQRTEQGDSAMYLCASSLPSGYEQYFGPGTRLTVT.

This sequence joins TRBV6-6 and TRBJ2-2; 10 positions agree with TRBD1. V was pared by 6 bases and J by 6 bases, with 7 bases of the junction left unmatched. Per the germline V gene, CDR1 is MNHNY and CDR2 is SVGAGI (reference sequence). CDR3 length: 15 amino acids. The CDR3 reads CASRPGTGDAGELFF. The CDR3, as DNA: TGTGCCAGCAGGCCCGGGACAGGGGACGCCGGGGAGCTGTTTTTT.

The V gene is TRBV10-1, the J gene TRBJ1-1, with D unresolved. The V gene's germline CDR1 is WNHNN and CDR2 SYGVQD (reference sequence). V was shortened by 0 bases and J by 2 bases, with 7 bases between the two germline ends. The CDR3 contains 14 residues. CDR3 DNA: TGCGCCAGCAGTGAGTCGTCGGTCAACACTGAAGCTTTCTTT. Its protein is CASSESSVNTEAFF.